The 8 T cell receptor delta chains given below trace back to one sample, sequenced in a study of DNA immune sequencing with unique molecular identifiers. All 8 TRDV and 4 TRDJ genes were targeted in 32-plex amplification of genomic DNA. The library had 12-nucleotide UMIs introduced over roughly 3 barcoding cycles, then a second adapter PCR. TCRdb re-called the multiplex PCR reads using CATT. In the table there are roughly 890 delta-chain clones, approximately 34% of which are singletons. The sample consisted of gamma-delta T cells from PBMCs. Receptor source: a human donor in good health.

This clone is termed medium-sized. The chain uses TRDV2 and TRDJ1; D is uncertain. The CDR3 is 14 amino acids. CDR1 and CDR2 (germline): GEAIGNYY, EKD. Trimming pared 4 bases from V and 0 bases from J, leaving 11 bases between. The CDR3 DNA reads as TGTGCCTGTGATCGGGTCCAGTACACCGATAAACTCATCTTT. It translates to CACDRVQYTDKLIF.

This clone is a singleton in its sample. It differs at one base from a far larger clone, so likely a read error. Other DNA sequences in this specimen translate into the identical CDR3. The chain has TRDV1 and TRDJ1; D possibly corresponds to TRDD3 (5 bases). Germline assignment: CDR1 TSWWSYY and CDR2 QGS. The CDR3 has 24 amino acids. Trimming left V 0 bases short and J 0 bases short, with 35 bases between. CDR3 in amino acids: CALGELSRGHPLGDRGRYTDKLIF. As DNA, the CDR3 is TGTGCTCTTGGGGAACTGTCTAGAGGTCACCCGCTGGGTGATCGAGGAAGGTACACCGATAAACTCATCTTT.

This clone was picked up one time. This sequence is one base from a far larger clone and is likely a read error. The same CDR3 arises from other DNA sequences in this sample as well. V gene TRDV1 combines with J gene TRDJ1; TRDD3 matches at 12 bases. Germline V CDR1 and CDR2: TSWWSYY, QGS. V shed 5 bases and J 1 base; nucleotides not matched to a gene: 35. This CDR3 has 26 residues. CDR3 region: CALGHGECLLLLATGGYKFSTDKLIF. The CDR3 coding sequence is TGTGCTCTTGGGCATGGAGAGTGCCTTCTTCTGTTAGCTACTGGGGGATACAAATTCTCCACCGATAAACTCATCTTT.

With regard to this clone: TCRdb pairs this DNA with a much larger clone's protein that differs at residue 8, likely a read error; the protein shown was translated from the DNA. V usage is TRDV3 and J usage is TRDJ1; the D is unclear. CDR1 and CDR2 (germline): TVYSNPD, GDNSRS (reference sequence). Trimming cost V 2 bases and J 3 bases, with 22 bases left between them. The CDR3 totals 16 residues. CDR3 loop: CAFFGLGCGLADKLIF. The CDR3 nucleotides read TGTGCCTTTTTCGGCTTAGGCTGTGGGCTTGCCGATAAACTCATCTTT.

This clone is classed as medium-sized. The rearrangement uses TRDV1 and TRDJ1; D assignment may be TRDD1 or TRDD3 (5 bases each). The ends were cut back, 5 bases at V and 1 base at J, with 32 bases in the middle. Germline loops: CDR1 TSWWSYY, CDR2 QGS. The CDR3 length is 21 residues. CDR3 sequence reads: CALGTQTPKYPWDLTTDKLIF. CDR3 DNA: TGTGCTCTTGGGACACAAACCCCAAAATATCCGTGGGATTTAACCACCGATAAACTCATCTTT.

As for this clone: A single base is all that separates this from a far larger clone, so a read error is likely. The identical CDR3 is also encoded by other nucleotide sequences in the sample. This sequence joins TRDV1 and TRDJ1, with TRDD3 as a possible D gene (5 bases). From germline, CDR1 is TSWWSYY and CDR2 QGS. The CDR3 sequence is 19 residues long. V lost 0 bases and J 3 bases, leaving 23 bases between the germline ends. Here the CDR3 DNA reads TGTGCTCTTGGGGAACTCCCCTCCCCGATGGGATCTCGGGCCGATAAACTCATCTTT. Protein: CALGELPSPMGSRADKLIF.

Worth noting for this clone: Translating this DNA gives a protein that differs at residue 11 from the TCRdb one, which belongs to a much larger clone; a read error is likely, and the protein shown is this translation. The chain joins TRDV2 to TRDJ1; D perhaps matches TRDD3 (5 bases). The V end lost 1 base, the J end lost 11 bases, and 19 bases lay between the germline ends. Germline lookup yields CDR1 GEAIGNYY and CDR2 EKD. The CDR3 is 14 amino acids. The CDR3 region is CACDTVEVRRDLIF. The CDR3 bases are TGTGCCTGTGACACTGTAGAGGTCAGGCGGGATCTCATCTTT.

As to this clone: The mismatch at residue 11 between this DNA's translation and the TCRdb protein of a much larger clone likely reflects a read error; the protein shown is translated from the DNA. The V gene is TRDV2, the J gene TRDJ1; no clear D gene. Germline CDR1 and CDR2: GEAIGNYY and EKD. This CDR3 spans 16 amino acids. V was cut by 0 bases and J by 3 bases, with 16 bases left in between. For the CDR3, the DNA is TGTGCCTGTGACACCCTAGGGACCCAGAACTCCGATAAACTCATCTTT. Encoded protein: CACDTLGTQNSDKLIF.